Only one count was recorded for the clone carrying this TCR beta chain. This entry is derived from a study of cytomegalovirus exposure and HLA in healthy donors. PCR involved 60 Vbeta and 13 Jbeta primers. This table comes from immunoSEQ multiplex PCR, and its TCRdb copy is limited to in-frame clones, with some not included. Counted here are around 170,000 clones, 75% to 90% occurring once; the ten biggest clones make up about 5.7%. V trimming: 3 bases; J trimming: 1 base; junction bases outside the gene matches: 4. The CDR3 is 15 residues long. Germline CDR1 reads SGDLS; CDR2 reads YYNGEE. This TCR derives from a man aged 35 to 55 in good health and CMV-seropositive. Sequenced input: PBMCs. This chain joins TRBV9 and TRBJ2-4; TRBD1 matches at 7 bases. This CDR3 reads CASSAPTGAKNIQYF. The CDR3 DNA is TGTGCCAGCAGCGCCCCGACAGGGGCCAAAAACATTCAGTACTTC.